This T cell receptor (beta chain) stems from a study of shared clonotypes between healthy human individuals (TCRdb year 2020). Describing the broader study: A couple of women and three men aged 18 to 49 years were included in the cohort. For each donor, CD4 naive and CD4 memory were each run on three plates, CD8 naive on two plates, and CD8 memory on one plate. Leukapheresis yielded between about 0.9 and 9.5 billion PBMCs per donor. The study deeply sequenced blood TCR repertoires of about 5 healthy adults to estimate repertoire size and the extent of clonotype sharing between individuals. To increase sequencing depth and limit assay-specific biases, different laboratories used diverse techniques to prepare libraries and sequence TCR repertoires.

CD8 naive samples were obtained by positive selection for CCR7 among CD45RO-negative cells, yielding a CD45RA+CCR7+ population from which TemRA cells were excluded. Healthy HIV-negative adults with no recently reported acute infections or vaccinations were included as donors. Only Caucasian adults living in Nashville, Tennessee, USA were represented among the donors. After blood collection by leukapheresis, PBMCs were isolated using Ficoll-Histopaque density gradient centrifugation and then cryopreserved in the vapor phase of liquid nitrogen. Analytical flow cytometry was used to check the purity and quantity of every magnetically sorted T cell population. Each sorted fraction had its genomic DNA isolated and then quantified by UV absorbance on a Nanodrop 2000c. TCR CDR3 regions were amplified from genomic DNA by multiplex PCR using the deep immunoSEQ assay. Genomic DNA extracted from each cell subset was distributed evenly over all wells of several immunoSEQ 96-well plates, and each plate served as one replicate. For sorted subsets, about 200 ng genomic DNA, equal to about 30,000 T cell genomes, was loaded into each replicate PCR. Purified libraries were quantified with a Qubit 3.0 fluorometer, sized on a Bioanalyzer 2100, and re-quantified with the KAPA Library Quantification kit. Each immunoSEQ 96-well plate was sequenced on its own single-read 150-cycle Illumina NextSeq 550 flow cell. As for how the authors treated the data: The immunoSEQ output contained only junctional sequences without quality scores, so filtering could not match that applied to full-length reads. To assign V/J genes and CDR3, sequences were annotated using PyIR, a Python wrapper for IgBLAST v1.9, with IMGT germline references. Any read was removed if the V/J assignment was weak (E-value above 1e-6), the CDR3 was missing, or the read contained stop codons, out-of-frame junctions, or ambiguous translated residues. A V3J clonotype was defined by an identical inferred V gene, J gene, and CDR3 amino acid sequence. Percentage overlap between repertoires was computed as shared unique clonotypes divided by the size of the smaller repertoire. Three approaches were used to assess repertoire richness: RTK rarefaction, the Chao1 estimator, and Recon v2.1 estimates of unobserved clonotypes. For all TCRbeta clonotypes obtained by the gDNA method from several donors, generation probabilities were computed with OLGA. As stored in TCRdb, this immuneACCESS dataset retains in-frame rearrangements with V and J assigned. A fraction of the clones does not appear; measured against another copy, unresolved V genes explain less than half of the discrepancy, and the remainder lacks a known reason. The V and J calls and clone size come from that table; D and trimming were worked out from the DNA. The sample table contains about 2 million clones; only one count was recorded for approximately 95% of them. The ten most abundant clones make up roughly 1.2% of the sample.

Points the paper makes about the study in general: Because the study included only a small number of donors, the genetic and exposure-history diversity represented was limited. Sampling was restricted to blood, and TCR repertoires in tissue are likely to differ from TCR repertoires in blood. Clonotypes shared by all four sorted-subset donors showed higher generation probabilities than non-shared clonotypes. Pairwise subsampling led to the expectation that sequencing depth would affect the degree of clonotype sharing among donors. When several donors were compared, the shared fraction of clonotypes was around 5% for naive CD4, roughly 3.4% for naive CD8, 2% to 2.5% for memory CD4, and 0.4% for memory CD8. Incomplete sequencing was indicated by rarefaction of sorted-subset datasets, despite the large sequencing depth. Larger estimated clonotype richness was generally found for naive subsets than for memory subsets.

V and J lose 2 bases and 1 base, and a span of 12 bases separates them. There are 15 amino acids in the CDR3, from cysteine to phenylalanine inclusive. Of the read, only the CDR3 DNA is kept; its 45 bases are in frame from base 1. As encoded in the germline V gene, CDR1 is SGHDT while CDR2 is YYEEEE. Remarks on this clone: What antigen it recognizes has not been identified. No per-base quality is available; no much larger clone lies one base away.

Specimen: naive CD8+ T cells sorted from blood. Sample cell subset or site, as interpreted from the label and publication: CD45RA+CCR7+. The TCR was taken from a man in his late teens or twenties in good health. The chain was built from TRBV5-6 and TRBJ2-5; TRBD2 is a possible D gene, resting on 5 matching bases. The nucleotides are TGTGCCAGCAGCTTTTGGGAGTCGGGCCAAGAGACCCAGTACTTC. The resulting protein is CASSFWESGQETQYF.